A single sample gave rise to the 27 T cell receptor beta chains below, sequenced in a study of T cell responses to AZD1222 COVID-19 vaccine. Here immunoSEQ multiplex PCR was the method, and the copy in TCRdb shows in-frame clones only, minus some. This table has roughly 150,000 clones, less than 90% appearing once. The input for sequencing was peripheral blood, taken after recovery from COVID-19. These receptors originate from an adult who had recovered from COVID-19.

The chain has TRBV29-1 and TRBJ2-3; either TRBD1 or TRBD2 may fit D (6 bases each). The CDR3 extends over 17 amino acids. Trimming removed 5 bases from V and 0 bases from J, with 21 bases in between. CDR1 is SQVTM, CDR2 ANQGSEA, per germline. The CDR3 sequence: CSVQQGLAGWSTDTQYF. As DNA, the CDR3 is TGCAGCGTTCAACAGGGCTTGGCGGGATGGAGCACAGATACGCAGTATTTT.

V is TRBV11-2 and J is TRBJ1-5; 10 positions match TRBD1. Germline CDR1 is SGHAT and CDR2 is FQNNGV. The trim removed 4 bases at V and 5 bases at J, leaving 5 bases unmatched. CDR3 size: 15 residues. CDR3 coding DNA: TGTGCCAGCAGCTGGGGGGGGACAGGGGATCAGCCCCAGCATTTT. It yields the protein CASSWGGTGDQPQHF.

V is TRBV28 and J is TRBJ1-5; tentatively, D is TRBD1 (5 bases). V shed 0 bases and J shed 5 bases, with 8 bases lying between them. Germline V gene lookup returns CDR1 MDHEN and CDR2 SYDVKM. The CDR3 runs to 14 residues. CDR3: CASSLWGGDQPQHF. As DNA, the CDR3 is TGTGCCAGCAGTTTATGGGGGGGGGATCAGCCCCAGCATTTT. Combining the CDR3 with reference TRBV28 and TRBJ1-5 gives the whole variable domain DVKVTQSSRYLVKRTGEKVFLECVQDMDHENMFWYRQDPGLGLRLIYFSYDVKMKEKGDIPEGYSVSREKKERFSLILESASTNQTSMYLCASSLWGGDQPQHFGDGTRLSIL.

The chain combines TRBV28 with TRBJ2-5, with 9 nucleotides matching TRBD1. CDR3 length equals 13 residues. J was trimmed by 0 bases and V by 8 bases; bases with no gene match: 1. Germline V CDR1 and CDR2: MDHEN, SYDVKM. Here the CDR3 reads CASGTGYQETQYF. DNA of the CDR3: TGTGCCAGCGGGACAGGGTACCAAGAGACCCAGTACTTC.

V gene TRBV11-3 combines with J gene TRBJ1-6; D is ambiguous. V shed 0 bases and J shed 10 bases, with 7 bases lying between them. CDR3 length: 13 amino acids. Germline V gene lookup returns CDR1 SGHNT and CDR2 YENEEA. The CDR3 DNA reads TGTGCCAGCAGCTTAGATTTCGACTCACCCCTCCACTTT. Translation gives CASSLDFDSPLHF.

The chain links TRBV19 to TRBJ2-5, with 7 bases that match TRBD2. Germline CDR1 and CDR2: LNHDA and SQIVND (reference sequence). CDR3 size: 15 residues. The ends lost 6 bases at V and 5 bases at J; junction bases unmatched: 12. CDR3 DNA sequence: TGTGCCAGTAGCCCCTGGGGGGGGGTTGGGGAGACCCAGTACTTC. Amino acid sequence: CASSPWGGVGETQYF.

This chain joins TRBV14 and TRBJ2-7; TRBD1 matches at 8 bases. There are 15 residues in the CDR3. V lost 7 bases, J lost 6 bases, and 14 bases stayed unmatched. The germline CDR1 and CDR2 sequences are SGHDN and FVKESK. DNA for the CDR3: TGTGCCAGCACCTCGGAAGGACAGGGATCGTTCGAGCAGTACTTC. This gives the protein CASTSEGQGSFEQYF.

The chain is built from TRBV27 and TRBJ1-5; D might be TRBD1 (5 bases). The germline V gene has CDR1 MNHEY and CDR2 SMNVEV (reference sequence). V was trimmed by 5 bases and J by 3 bases, leaving 20 bases between them. The CDR3 contains 17 residues. The DNA for the CDR3 is TGTGCCAGCAGTCCCCGGACAAATATTGCCGTCAATCAGCCCCAGCATTTT. Amino acid sequence: CASSPRTNIAVNQPQHF.

This sequence joins TRBV5-4 and TRBJ1-6; the D gene is possibly TRBD1 (5 bases). This CDR3 contains 14 residues. V shed 4 bases and J shed 7 bases, with 12 bases lying between them. Germline loops: CDR1 SGHNT, CDR2 YYREEE (reference sequence). The CDR3 DNA reads TGTGCCAGCAGCCCGGGACGGACGAATTCACCCCTCCACTTT. It specifies CASSPGRTNSPLHF.

The rearrangement joins TRBV6-4 to TRBJ2-7, with D tentatively TRBD1 or TRBD2 (5 bases each). Trimming removed 0 bases at V and 4 bases at J, with 16 bases between. Germline CDR1 is MRHNA and CDR2 is SNTAGT. This CDR3 region has 16 residues. The CDR3 DNA sequence: TGTGCCAGCAGTGACTCTACTAGGGGAATCAAGTACGAGCAGTACTTC. Amino acids: CASSDSTRGIKYEQYF.

This clone was seen once. The rearrangement links TRBV19 to TRBJ2-3; 11 nucleotides line up with TRBD2. With 5 bases clipped from V and 4 bases from J, the junction kept 11 bases outside the gene matches. This CDR3 contains 17 residues. CDR1 and CDR2 (germline): LNHDA, SQIVND (reference sequence). CDR3 residues: CASSSLISGGAPDTQYF. The CDR3 DNA sequence: TGTGCCAGTAGTTCGCTCATTAGCGGGGGGGCACCAGATACGCAGTATTTT.

The V gene is TRBV9, the J gene TRBJ2-1; no clear D. The CDR3 totals 13 residues. CDR1 and CDR2 from the germline V gene are SGDLS and YYNGEE. With 4 bases removed from V and 9 bases from J, the gap between germline ends came to 14 bases. The CDR3: CASSPKTLGEQFF. Here the CDR3 DNA reads TGTGCCAGCAGCCCCAAGACCCTCGGTGAGCAGTTCTTC.

The table lists this clone with a count of one. This sequence joins TRBV12-5 and TRBJ2-3, with 12 bases lining up with TRBD2. The CDR3 extends over 21 amino acids. The germline gives CDR1 LGHNT, CDR2 FRNRAP. After removal of 0 bases from V and 0 bases from J, the junction contained 13 bases not matched to a gene. Here the CDR3 reads CASGLVSRLAGALESTDTQYF. Here the CDR3 DNA reads TGTGCTAGTGGTTTGGTGTCCCGACTAGCGGGGGCCCTTGAAAGCACAGATACGCAGTATTTT.

There are a few counts of this clone. This rearrangement joins TRBV3-1 (or the pseudogene TRBV3-2) to TRBJ1-5, with unresolved D. The V gene's germline CDR1 is LGHDT and CDR2 YNNKEL (reference sequence). With 0 bases removed from V and 0 bases from J, the gap between germline ends came to 9 bases. CDR3 length: 16 residues. The CDR3 is CASSQDGSDSNQPQHF. DNA for the CDR3: TGTGCCAGCAGCCAAGATGGGTCAGATAGCAATCAGCCCCAGCATTTT.

The rearrangement links TRBV28 to TRBJ1-2; D gene ambiguous. Trimming took off 6 bases at V and 4 bases at J, with 15 bases between the two ends. The V gene's germline CDR1 is MDHEN and CDR2 SYDVKM. This CDR3 is 14 amino acids long. CDR3 nucleotides: TGTGCCAGCAGCTGGGGAAACGTTGGCTATGGCTACACCTTC. Its translation is CASSWGNVGYGYTF.

This chain joins TRBV19 and TRBJ1-6, with D uncertain. Trimming took 0 bases from V and 5 from J, leaving 5 bases between them. The CDR3 has 14 amino acids. CDR1 and CDR2 from the germline V gene are LNHDA and SQIVND (reference sequence). The CDR3 DNA is TGTGCCAGTAGTATAGAACCGAATAATTCACCCCTCCACTTT. It codes for CASSIEPNNSPLHF.

This clone has at least ten counts. The chain carries TRBV5-1 and TRBJ1-3; 7 bases match TRBD1. Germline CDR1 and CDR2: SGHRS and YFSETQ. CDR3 length equals 15 residues. Trimming took 3 bases from V and 0 from J; bases not matched to a gene: 3. CDR3 coding DNA: TGCGCCAGCAGCTCGACAGGGAGCTCTGGAAACACCATATATTTT. Translating gives CASSSTGSSGNTIYF.

The rearrangement links TRBV4-1 to TRBJ2-3, with D tentatively TRBD1 (5 bases). Germline V gene data show CDR1 as MGHRA and CDR2 as YSYEKL. This CDR3 is built from 15 residues. V lost 3 bases and J 4 bases, leaving 14 bases between the germline ends. The CDR3 reads CASSHAGSRADTQYF. Here the CDR3 DNA reads TGCGCCAGCAGCCACGCAGGGTCCCGGGCAGATACGCAGTATTTT.

The rearrangement uses TRBV15 and TRBJ1-4; D not certain. CDR1 LNHNV and CDR2 YYDKDF come from the germline V gene (reference sequence). CDR3 size: 15 residues. V was pared by 3 bases and J by 2 bases, with 10 bases between. The CDR3 sequence: CATSSSGGTNEKLFF. DNA for the CDR3: TGTGCCACCAGCAGCTCCGGTGGGACTAATGAAAAACTGTTTTTT. Full variable domain (missing parts from reference TRBV15 and TRBJ1-4): DAMVIQNPRYQVTQFGKPVTLSCSQTLNHNVMYWYQQKSSQAPKLLFHYYDKDFNNEADTPDNFQSRRPNTSFCFLDIRSPGLGDTAMYLCATSSSGGTNEKLFFGSGTQLSVL.

The chain carries TRBV9 and TRBJ1-1, with 10 bases that match TRBD1. Trimming at V came to 2 bases and at J to 4 bases, leaving 5 bases not matched to a gene. The length of the CDR3 is 15 residues. Germline CDR1 and CDR2: SGDLS and YYNGEE. In DNA, the CDR3 is TGTGCCAGCAGCGTCCTGGGACAGGGGAGCACTGAAGCTTTCTTT. Translated: CASSVLGQGSTEAFF.

The V and J genes are TRBV10-1 and TRBJ2-1; D might be TRBD2 (6 bases). Trimming removed 2 bases from V and 5 bases from J, with 16 bases in between. Germline CDR1 WNHNN, CDR2 SYGVQD (reference sequence). The CDR3 has 16 residues. The CDR3 region is CASSEAAGIRDNEQFF. CDR3 coding DNA: TGCGCCAGCAGTGAGGCAGCGGGTATTCGGGACAATGAGCAGTTCTTC.

This chain joins TRBV23-1 and TRBJ1-2; D is undetermined. TRBV23-1 is an ORF, with its function uncertain. The CDR3 covers 13 residues. V was pared by 0 bases and J by 5 bases, with 7 bases between. In DNA form, the CDR3 reads TGCGCCAGCAGTCAATCGGCAAGGTATGGCTACACCTTC. This translates into CASSQSARYGYTF.

The CDR3 coding sequence is TGTGCCAGCAGCTTAAAATTCTACCGGGACGTTGAAGCTTTCTTT. This gives the protein CASSLKFYRDVEAFF. The rearrangement joins TRBV7-8 to TRBJ1-1; D possibly corresponds to TRBD1 (5 bases). Germline CDR1 and CDR2: SGHVS and FQNEAQ. Trimming took 2 bases from V and 7 from J, leaving 17 bases between them. The CDR3 loop spans 15 amino acids.

V and J are TRBV20-1 and TRBJ2-7; D may be TRBD1 (5 bases). Deletions cut 3 bases from V and 3 bases from J, with 12 bases between. Looked up from germline, CDR1 is DFQATT and CDR2 is SNEGSKA (reference sequence). There are 13 residues in the CDR3. The CDR3 is CSASINGHYEQYF. As DNA, the CDR3 is TGCAGTGCTAGTATCAACGGACACTACGAGCAGTACTTC.

The rearrangement joins TRBV7-9 to TRBJ1-2; D call uncertain. Germline CDR1 SEHNR, CDR2 FQNEAQ (reference sequence). There are 13 residues in the CDR3. Trimming took off 4 bases at V and 2 bases at J, with 8 bases between the two ends. The CDR3, as DNA: TGTGCCAGCAGCTCCTCGTGGAACTATGGCTACACCTTC. Translated, it gives CASSSSWNYGYTF.

The chain joins TRBV9 to TRBJ1-1; 7 bases agree with TRBD1. Unmatched junction bases numbered 7, after V lost 6 bases and J lost 2 bases. Germline CDR1 SGDLS, CDR2 YYNGEE. CDR3 length equals 14 residues. Here the CDR3 reads CASTQTGANTEAFF. The DNA of the CDR3 is TGTGCCAGCACACAAACAGGGGCCAACACTGAAGCTTTCTTT.

The V call is TRBV27, the J call TRBJ1-2; no firm D call. Per germline, CDR1 MNHEY and CDR2 SMNVEV (reference sequence). The V and J ends lost 3 bases and 6 bases respectively, with 2 bases between them. The CDR3 loop spans 10 amino acids. CDR3 in DNA: TGTGCCAGCAGTTTTAATGGCTACACCTTC. Its translation: CASSFNGYTF.